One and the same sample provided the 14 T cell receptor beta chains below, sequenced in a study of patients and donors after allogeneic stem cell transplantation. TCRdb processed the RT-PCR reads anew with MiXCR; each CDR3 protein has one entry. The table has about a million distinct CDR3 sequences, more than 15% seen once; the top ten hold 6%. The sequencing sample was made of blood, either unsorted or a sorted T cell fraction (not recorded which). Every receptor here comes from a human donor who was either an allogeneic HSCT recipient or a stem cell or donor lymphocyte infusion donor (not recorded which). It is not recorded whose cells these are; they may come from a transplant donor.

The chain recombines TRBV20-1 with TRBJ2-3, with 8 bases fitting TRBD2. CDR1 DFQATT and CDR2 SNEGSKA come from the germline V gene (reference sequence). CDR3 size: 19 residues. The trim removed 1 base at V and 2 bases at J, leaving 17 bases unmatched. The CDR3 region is CSARVLDSGGPLYTDTQYF. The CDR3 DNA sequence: TGCAGTGCTAGAGTCCTCGACAGCGGGGGCCCGTTATACACAGATACGCAGTATTTT.

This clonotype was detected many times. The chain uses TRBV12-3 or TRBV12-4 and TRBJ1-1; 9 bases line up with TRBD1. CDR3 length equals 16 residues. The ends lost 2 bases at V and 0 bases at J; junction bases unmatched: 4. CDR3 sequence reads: CASSLMGQGMNTEAFF. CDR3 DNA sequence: TGTGCCAGCAGTTTAATGGGACAGGGAATGAACACTGAAGCTTTCTTT.

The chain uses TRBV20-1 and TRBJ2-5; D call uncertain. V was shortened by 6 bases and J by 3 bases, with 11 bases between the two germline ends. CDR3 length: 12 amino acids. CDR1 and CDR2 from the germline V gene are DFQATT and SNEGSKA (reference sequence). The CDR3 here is CSAVPGKETQYF. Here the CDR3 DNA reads TGCAGTGCGGTACCGGGTAAAGAGACCCAGTACTTC.

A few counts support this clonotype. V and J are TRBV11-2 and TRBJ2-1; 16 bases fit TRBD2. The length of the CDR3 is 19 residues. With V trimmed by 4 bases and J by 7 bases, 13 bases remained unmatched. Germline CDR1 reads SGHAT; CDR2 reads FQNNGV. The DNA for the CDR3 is TGTGCCAGCAGCTATTTGAAGGGGACTAGCGGGAGGGCCGCAAATGAGCAGTTCTTC. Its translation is CASSYLKGTSGRAANEQFF.

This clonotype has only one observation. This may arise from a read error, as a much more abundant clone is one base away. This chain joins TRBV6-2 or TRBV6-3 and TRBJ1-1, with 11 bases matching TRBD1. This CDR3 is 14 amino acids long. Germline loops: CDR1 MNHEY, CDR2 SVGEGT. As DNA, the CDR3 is TGTACCAGCACCGGACAGGGGGCGAGAACTGAAGCTTTCTTT. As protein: CTSTGQGARTEAFF.

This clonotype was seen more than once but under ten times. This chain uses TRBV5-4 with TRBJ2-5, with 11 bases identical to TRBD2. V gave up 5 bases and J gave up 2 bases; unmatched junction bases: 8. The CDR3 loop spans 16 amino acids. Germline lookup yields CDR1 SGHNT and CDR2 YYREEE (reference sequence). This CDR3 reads CASSYRLAGTQETQYF. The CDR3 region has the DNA TGTGCCAGCAGTTACAGACTAGCGGGGACGCAAGAGACCCAGTACTTC.

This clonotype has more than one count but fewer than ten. CDR3 bases: TGCAGTGCTAGGAGGGGACAGGGATTAGTGAGGTACACTGAAGCTTTCTTT. Its protein product is CSARRGQGLVRYTEAFF. The rearrangement uses TRBV20-1 and TRBJ1-1; 9 bases match TRBD1. The V segment lost 3 bases and the J segment 3 bases; nucleotides outside the gene matches: 14. This CDR3 spans 17 amino acids. Germline V gene lookup returns CDR1 DFQATT and CDR2 SNEGSKA (reference sequence).

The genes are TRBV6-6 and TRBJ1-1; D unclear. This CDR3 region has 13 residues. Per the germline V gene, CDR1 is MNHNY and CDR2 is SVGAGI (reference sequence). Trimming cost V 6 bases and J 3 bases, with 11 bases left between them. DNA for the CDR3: TGTGCCAGCAGCCCCATGCGCGACACTGAAGCTTTCTTT. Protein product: CASSPMRDTEAFF.

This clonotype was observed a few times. The DNA for the CDR3 is TGTGCCAGCAACGGCCAGGGGGCATTCGGGGAGCTGTTTTTT. This sequence encodes CASNGQGAFGELFF. The V and J genes are TRBV6-1 and TRBJ2-2; TRBD1 matches 8 bases. Germline loops: CDR1 MNHNS, CDR2 SASEGT. The junction had 8 bases not matched to a gene; V was cut back by 7 bases and J by 7 bases. This CDR3 spans 14 amino acids.

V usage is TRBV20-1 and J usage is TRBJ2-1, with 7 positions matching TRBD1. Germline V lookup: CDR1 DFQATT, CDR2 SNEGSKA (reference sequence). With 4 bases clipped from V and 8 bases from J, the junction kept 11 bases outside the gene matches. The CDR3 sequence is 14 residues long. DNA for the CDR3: TGCAGTGCTAACGCCCGGACAGGTAGCTATGAGCAGTTCTTC. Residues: CSANARTGSYEQFF.

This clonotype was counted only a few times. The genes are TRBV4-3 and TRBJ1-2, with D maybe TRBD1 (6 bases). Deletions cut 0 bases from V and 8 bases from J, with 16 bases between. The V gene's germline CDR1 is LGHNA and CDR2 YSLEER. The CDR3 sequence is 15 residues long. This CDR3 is CASSQDLGGAEGYTF. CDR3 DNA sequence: TGCGCCAGCAGCCAAGATCTAGGGGGGGCGGAAGGCTACACCTTC.

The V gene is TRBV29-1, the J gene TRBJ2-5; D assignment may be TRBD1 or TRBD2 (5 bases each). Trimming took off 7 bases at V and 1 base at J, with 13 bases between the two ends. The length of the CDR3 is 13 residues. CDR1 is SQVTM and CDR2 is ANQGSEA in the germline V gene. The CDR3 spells CSGGWGFQETQYF. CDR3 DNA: TGCAGCGGGGGATGGGGGTTCCAAGAGACCCAGTACTTC.

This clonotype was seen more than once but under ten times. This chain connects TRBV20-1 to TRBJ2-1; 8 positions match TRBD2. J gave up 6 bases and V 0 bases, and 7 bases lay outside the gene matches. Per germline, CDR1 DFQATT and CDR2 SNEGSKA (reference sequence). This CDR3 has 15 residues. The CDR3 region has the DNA TGCAGTGCTAGAGATGGGGCGGGAGGCCTCAATGAGCAGTTCTTC. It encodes CSARDGAGGLNEQFF.

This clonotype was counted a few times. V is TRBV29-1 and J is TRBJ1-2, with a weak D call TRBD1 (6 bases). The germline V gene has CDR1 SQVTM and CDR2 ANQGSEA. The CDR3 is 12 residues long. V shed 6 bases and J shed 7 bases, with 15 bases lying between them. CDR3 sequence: CSVTQGNAGYTF. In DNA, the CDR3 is TGCAGCGTCACACAGGGTAACGCTGGCTACACCTTC.